This TCR beta chain derives from a study of T-cell reconstitution after alpha-beta-depleted transplantation in children. Study results and limitations: At day 60, the high TCRbeta diversity found in some patients originated from recipient T cells and thymic progenitors that had survived. Newly produced T cells mostly accounted for T-cell counts and diversity one year post-transplant. Expanded graft clones, several hundred of them, were reportedly the source of alpha-beta T cells about two months after transplant.

A few counts support this clonotype. Its antigen is not identified. The V gene end was trimmed by 11 bases and the J gene end by 0 bases; junction bases not matched to a gene: 14. The length of the CDR3 is 16 residues. Germline V gene sequence: CDR1 LNHDA, CDR2 SQIVND (reference sequence). Library preparation (for TCRbeta) was performed with unique molecular identifiers. TCRdb re-called the PCR reads with MiXCR, one entry per CDR3 protein. This sample has around 440,000 distinct CDR3 sequences, with around 15% found just once. This TCR came from a boy under three years old who had a stem cell transplant for Wiskott-Aldrich syndrome, so the T cells may come from the graft donor. The sample here was PBMCs, mostly from graft donor cells, taken 360 days after TCRalphabeta/CD19-depleted stem cell transplant. The chain couples TRBV19 to TRBJ2-3; TRBD1 matches at 7 bases. Written as DNA, the CDR3 is TGTGCCTCCAGGGGGTCGCGGAACCCTAGCACAGATACGCAGTATTTT. It translates to CASRGSRNPSTDTQYF.